This passage covers 6 T cell receptor beta chains from one sample sequenced in a study of blood T cell repertoires in COVID-19. Produced via immunoSEQ multiplex PCR; TCRdb's table is partial and in-frame only. Seen here are 150,000 to 200,000 clones, about 81% observed once, and the top ten hold 10% to 15%. The sample taken for sequencing was peripheral blood. The receptors were gathered from a woman of 80 years or more with COVID-19, enrolled during active disease.

Regarding this clone: The sample has other DNA sequences that encode this CDR3 too. J is TRBJ2-2 and V is TRBV5-4; D unclear. The CDR3 totals 15 residues. The germline V gene has CDR1 SGHNT and CDR2 YYREEE (reference sequence). V lost 0 bases and J 1 base, leaving 7 bases between the germline ends. The CDR3 bases are TGTGCCAGCAGCTTGGGACAAGAGAACACCGGGGAGCTGTTTTTT. It is translated as CASSLGQENTGELFF.

The V gene is TRBV27, the J gene TRBJ1-3, with D maybe TRBD1 (6 bases). There are 14 residues in the CDR3. Germline CDR1 and CDR2: MNHEY and SMNVEV (reference sequence). V was pared by 4 bases and J by 0 bases, with 7 bases between. The CDR3 DNA follows: TGTGCCAGCAGTTGGACAGCCTCTGGAAACACCATATATTTT. The encoded protein is CASSWTASGNTIYF.

The chain has TRBV9 and TRBJ2-2; 9 nucleotides align to TRBD2. This CDR3 has 15 residues. Germline values: CDR1 SGDLS, CDR2 YYNGEE. With V trimmed by 3 bases and J by 6 bases, 6 bases remained unmatched. This CDR3 is CASSGPGLAAGELFF. CDR3 DNA sequence: TGTGCCAGCAGCGGACCGGGACTAGCAGCCGGGGAGCTGTTTTTT.

The chain is built from TRBV10-3 and TRBJ2-7; tentative D call: TRBD2 (5 bases). Trimming removed 6 bases from V and 6 bases from J, with 18 bases in between. The length of the CDR3 is 14 residues. Germline V gives CDR1 ENHRY, CDR2 SYGVKD. Here the CDR3 DNA reads TGTGCCATCAGCCCCGGGGTAGGGTTAGCCGAGCAGTACTTC. Protein sequence: CAISPGVGLAEQYF.

This clone was counted a single time. The chain couples TRBV5-1 to TRBJ2-5; D ambiguous. Germline assignment: CDR1 SGHRS and CDR2 YFSETQ. The CDR3 totals 13 residues. V gave up 4 bases and J gave up 4 bases, with 11 bases separating them. The CDR3 DNA sequence: TGCGCCAGCAGCCCCACACCAGGAGAGACCCAGTACTTC. Translation gives CASSPTPGETQYF.

This clone has only one observation. The chain links TRBV28 to TRBJ2-1; perhaps TRBD2 as D (6 bases). The CDR3 covers 17 residues. V was trimmed by 6 bases and J by 2 bases, leaving 20 bases between them. Germline CDR1 is MDHEN and CDR2 is SYDVKM. The CDR3 DNA reads TGTGCCAGCAGACCCGCCACCGGGAGCAAGACCTACAATGAGCAGTTCTTC. This gives the protein CASRPATGSKTYNEQFF. Full variable domain (outside the CDR3, taken from reference TRBV28 and TRBJ2-1): DVKVTQSSRYLVKRTGEKVFLECVQDMDHENMFWYRQDPGLGLRLIYFSYDVKMKEKGDIPEGYSVSREKKERFSLILESASTNQTSMYLCASRPATGSKTYNEQFFGPGTRLTVL.